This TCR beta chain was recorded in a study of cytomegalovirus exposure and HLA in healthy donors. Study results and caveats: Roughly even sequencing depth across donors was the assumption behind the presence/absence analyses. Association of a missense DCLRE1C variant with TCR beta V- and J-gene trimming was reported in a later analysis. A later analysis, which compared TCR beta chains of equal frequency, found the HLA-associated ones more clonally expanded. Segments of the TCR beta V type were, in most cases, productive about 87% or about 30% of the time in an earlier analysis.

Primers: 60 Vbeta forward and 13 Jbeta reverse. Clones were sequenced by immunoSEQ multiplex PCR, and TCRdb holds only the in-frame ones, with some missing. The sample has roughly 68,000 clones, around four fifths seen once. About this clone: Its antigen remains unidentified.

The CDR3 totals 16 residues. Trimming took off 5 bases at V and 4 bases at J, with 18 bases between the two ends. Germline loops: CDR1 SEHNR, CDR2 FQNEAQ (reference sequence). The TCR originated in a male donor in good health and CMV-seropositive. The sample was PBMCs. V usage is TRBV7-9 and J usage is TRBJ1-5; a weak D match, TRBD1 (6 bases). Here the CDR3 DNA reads TGTGCCAGCAGCCCAGGGTGGGGACAAGAGAATCAGCCCCAGCATTTT. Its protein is CASSPGWGQENQPQHF.